This TCR beta chain comes out of a study of T cells in women clearing cervical HPV infection. Across the whole study: For cases, blood was sampled a median approximately 150 days after lesion detection, interquartile range about 90 to 230 days. With HLA typing for only a few women, HLA confounding remains possible. Findings and limits, study-wide: CIN3+ cases had significantly higher TCR richness than controls; evenness did not differ.

Genomic DNA, averaging about 1,200 ng per sample, yielded TCR beta CDR3 via immunoSEQ. Method: immunoSEQ multiplex PCR; TCRdb's copy keeps in-frame clones and lacks some. This sample's clone table lists approximately 13,000 clones. Trimming removed 6 bases from V and 8 bases from J, with 11 bases in between. CDR1 and CDR2 from the germline V gene are ENHRY and SYGVKD. This CDR3 comprises 13 residues. As regards this clone: Its antigen is unknown. Read sequence stops 3 residues before the CDR3 end, and the germline J gene provides the missing end.

The clonotype originates from a woman between 18 and 70 years old with a cervical HPV16 infection that either progressed to CIN3+ or cleared (not recorded which). Sequenced material: blood buffy coat. The chain couples TRBV10-3 to TRBJ1-6; no clear D. Incomplete CDR3 DNA: TGTGCCATCAGAATTGACTGGGATTCACCC. Its translation is CAIRIDWDSP. The CDR3 in full is CAIRIDWDSPLHF.